This TCR beta chain originates from a study of T cell responses to AZD1222 COVID-19 vaccine. The protocol was immunoSEQ multiplex PCR, while the TCRdb copy is restricted to in-frame clones and leaves out a portion. The table has 150,000 to 200,000 clones, approximately 90% seen once. As concerns this clone: What it binds is unknown.

Whole-study findings and limits: With two AZD1222 doses given, Spike-specific TCR breadth and depth both rose.

This CDR3 has 17 residues. Germline values: CDR1 LGHNA, CDR2 YNFKEQ. V was trimmed by 1 base and J by 4 bases, leaving 19 bases between them. The V gene is TRBV4-2, the J gene TRBJ1-2; D is perhaps TRBD1 (5 bases). Sequences were derived from peripheral blood, sampled 28 days after the second dose of the MenACWY control vaccine. The source is an adult who received the MenACWY meningococcal vaccine as a control. CDR3 nucleotides: TGTGCCAGCAGCCAAGGTGGGCAGGGTGCATTGACCTATGGCTACACCTTC. Its translation: CASSQGGQGALTYGYTF.